Each of the 9 T cell receptor beta chains below was sequenced from the same sample in a study of control samples from healthy donors and cancer patients. The repertoire was sequenced with immunoSEQ multiplex PCR; TCRdb's copy has only in-frame clones and lacks some. The table includes over 110,000 clones, 80% to 95% detected once. What was sequenced was blood. These receptors all come from a man younger than 40 in good health.

V usage is TRBV6-1 and J usage is TRBJ2-7, with 10 bases identical to TRBD2. CDR1 and CDR2 from the germline V gene are MNHNS and SASEGT. The V and J ends lost 2 bases and 4 bases, in that order; junction bases with no gene match: 17. The CDR3 extends over 19 amino acids. Here the CDR3 DNA reads TGTGCCAGCAGTGAATATAGGGGGGACTTGCTAGCGGGAGTGTACGAGCAGTACTTC. It encodes CASSEYRGDLLAGVYEQYF.

The chain links TRBV3-1 (or the pseudogene TRBV3-2) to TRBJ2-3, with TRBD1 as a possible D gene (5 bases). The germline gives CDR1 LGHDT, CDR2 YNNKEL (reference sequence). The length of the CDR3 is 15 residues. The V and J ends lost 0 bases and 3 bases respectively, with 10 bases between them. The CDR3 region is CASSQDGQGTDTQYF. CDR3 sequence (DNA): TGTGCCAGCAGCCAAGATGGGCAGGGTACAGATACGCAGTATTTT.

CDR3 DNA: TGTGCCAGCTCACAACCCCCGGGTAGGGGGCGTGAGACCCAGTACTTC. Translation gives CASSQPPGRGRETQYF. This chain uses TRBV18 with TRBJ2-5; 7 positions match TRBD1. This CDR3 contains 16 residues. The J segment lost 5 bases and the V segment lost 4 bases, leaving 13 bases of the junction unmatched. Germline CDR1 KGHSH, CDR2 LQKENI.

The CDR3 here is CASSYGAGGNNEQFF. The CDR3 coding sequence is TGTGCCAGCAGTTACGGAGCGGGAGGAAACAATGAGCAGTTCTTC. This chain connects TRBV6-5 to TRBJ2-1, with 9 bases fitting TRBD2. Germline V gives CDR1 MNHEY, CDR2 SVGAGI. Losses at the gene ends were 2 bases for V and 5 bases for J; bases not matched to a gene: 4. There are 15 residues in the CDR3.

This clone is a singleton in its sample. The chain couples TRBV5-6 to TRBJ2-2; D possibly corresponds to TRBD2 (5 bases). This CDR3 comprises 15 residues. Per germline, CDR1 SGHDT and CDR2 YYEEEE. Trimming left V 1 base short and J 0 bases short, with 7 bases between. The CDR3, as DNA: TGTGCCAGCAGCTTGATCGGGGCGAACACCGGGGAGCTGTTTTTT. This translates into CASSLIGANTGELFF. The variable domain in full, completed from reference TRBV5-6 and TRBJ2-2, reads DAGVTQSPTHLIKTRGQQVTLRCSPKSGHDTVSWYQQALGQGPQFIFQYYEEEERQRGNFPDRFSGHQFPNYSSELNVNALLLGDSALYLCASSLIGANTGELFFGEGSRLTVL.

The V gene is TRBV30, the J gene TRBJ1-4; no firm D call. Germline V gene data show CDR1 as GTSNPN and CDR2 as SVGIG (reference sequence). V was shortened by 0 bases and J by 10 bases, with 9 bases between the two germline ends. The CDR3 has 12 residues. This chain's CDR3 is CAWSVRSGKLFF. The CDR3 DNA reads as TGTGCCTGGAGTGTACGGTCCGGAAAACTGTTTTTT.

Here the CDR3 DNA reads TGTGCCAGCAGCCAAGACGCAGGGGTTTGGACTGAAGCTTTCTTT. It specifies CASSQDAGVWTEAFF. This chain connects TRBV3-1 (or the pseudogene TRBV3-2) to TRBJ1-1, with D possibly TRBD1 on 6 matching bases. V was pared by 0 bases and J by 5 bases, with 13 bases between. The CDR3 is 15 amino acids. Germline V lookup: CDR1 LGHDT, CDR2 YNNKEL (reference sequence).

The chain joins TRBV6-5 to TRBJ2-7; possible D gene TRBD1, 5 bases. V gave up 7 bases and J gave up 3 bases, with 16 bases separating them. Germline values: CDR1 MNHEY, CDR2 SVGAGI. CDR3 length equals 14 residues. The CDR3 DNA follows: TGTGCCAGCAACCCACAGGCCCCAGGCTACGAGCAGTACTTC. Amino acid sequence: CASNPQAPGYEQYF.

The chain has TRBV6-1 and TRBJ2-7; 7 bases line up with TRBD1. The CDR3 is made up of 14 amino acids. Unmatched junction bases numbered 6, after V lost 6 bases and J lost 1 base. Per the germline V gene, CDR1 is MNHNS and CDR2 is SASEGT. CDR3 loop: CASRPGQNSYEQYF. The CDR3 region has the DNA TGTGCCAGCAGACCGGGACAGAATTCCTACGAGCAGTACTTC.